What follows are 14 T cell receptor beta chains derived from one specimen sequenced in a study of response to subunit inactivated influenza vaccine. Using its own MiXCR run on the RT-PCR reads, TCRdb lists one record per CDR3 protein. The sample includes 500,000 to 700,000 distinct CDR3 sequences, approximately 20% of them seen just once. In addition, the sample was reused for a study of T cells expressing NK-cell markers. This second report adds: The cDNA for TCR beta came from 5'RACE template switching with UMIs.

Material: CD4+ T cells sorted from PBMCs, obtained 11 to 12 days after vaccination. These receptors were collected from a man in his fifties or sixties who received an inactivated influenza vaccine.

Points on this clonotype: Mismatch with germline at one junction end may stem from a read error. The rearrangement uses TRBV6-2 or TRBV6-3 and TRBJ2-7; D might be TRBD2 (5 bases). This CDR3 is 14 amino acids long. Per the germline V gene, CDR1 is MNHEY and CDR2 is SVGEGT. CDR3 loop: CASGYSETTYEQYF. The CDR3 DNA follows: TGTGCCAGCGGTTACTCCGAGACTACCTACGAGCAGTACTTC.

CDR3 amino acids: CASSSDRPMNTEAFF. The CDR3 DNA reads TGTGCCAGCAGCTCCGACAGGCCCATGAACACTGAAGCTTTCTTT. The J gene is TRBJ1-1, the V gene TRBV7-9, with TRBD1 as a possible D gene (6 bases). The CDR3 is made up of 15 amino acids. Per the germline V gene, CDR1 is SEHNR and CDR2 is FQNEAQ (reference sequence). V lost 4 bases to trimming and J lost 0 bases, with 12 bases between them. Full variable domain (missing parts from reference TRBV7-9 and TRBJ1-1): DTGVSQNPRHKITKRGQNVTFRCDPISEHNRLYWYRQTLGQGPEFLTYFQNEAQLEKSRLLSDRFSAERPKGSFSTLEIQRTEQGDSAMYLCASSSDRPMNTEAFFGQGTRLTVV.

This clonotype was detected a few times. This rearrangement joins TRBV7-9 to TRBJ1-4; 8 bases line up with TRBD1. The CDR3 runs 15 residues. Germline values: CDR1 SEHNR, CDR2 FQNEAQ (reference sequence). V trimming: 5 bases; J trimming: 8 bases; junction bases outside the gene matches: 10. The CDR3 sequence: CASSKWTGLDEKLFF. The CDR3 region has the DNA TGTGCCAGCAGCAAATGGACAGGGTTAGACGAAAAACTGTTTTTT. The full variable domain, rest sourced from reference TRBV7-9 and TRBJ1-4, is DTGVSQNPRHKITKRGQNVTFRCDPISEHNRLYWYRQTLGQGPEFLTYFQNEAQLEKSRLLSDRFSAERPKGSFSTLEIQRTEQGDSAMYLCASSKWTGLDEKLFFGSGTQLSVL.

The chain recombines TRBV4-3 with TRBJ2-7; D gene unclear. V was clipped by 0 bases and J by 4 bases, with 7 bases between them. This CDR3 has 13 residues. The germline CDR1 and CDR2 sequences are LGHNA and YSLEER. DNA for the CDR3: TGCGCCAGCAGCCAAGATTTCGGTTACGAGCAGTACTTC. This codes for CASSQDFGYEQYF.

There are many counts of this clonotype. J is TRBJ2-1 and V is TRBV5-1; 7 nucleotides match TRBD2. The CDR3 extends over 16 amino acids. The V gene's germline CDR1 is SGHRS and CDR2 YFSETQ. Trimming removed 0 bases from V and 7 bases from J; junction bases left unmatched: 10. CDR3 region: CASSLVSGKGSNEQFF. The DNA of the CDR3 is TGCGCCAGCAGCTTGGTGAGCGGGAAGGGCTCGAATGAGCAGTTCTTC.

This chain links TRBV12-3 or TRBV12-4 with TRBJ2-1; 13 bases are a match to TRBD2. The V and J ends lost 1 base and 9 bases, in that order; junction bases with no gene match: 3. The CDR3 loop spans 15 amino acids. The CDR3 DNA reads TGTGCCAGCAGTTTAGGGACTAGCGGGAGACTTGAGCAGTTCTTC. Its translation: CASSLGTSGRLEQFF.

There are a few counts of this clonotype. CDR3 sequence (DNA): TGCAGTGCTAGAGATTCAGCGGGAGGGGTCTACGAGCAGTACTTC. It encodes CSARDSAGGVYEQYF. The rearrangement uses TRBV20-1 and TRBJ2-7, with TRBD2 matching 10 bases. The CDR3 spans 15 residues. Per the germline V gene, CDR1 is DFQATT and CDR2 is SNEGSKA (reference sequence). V lost 0 bases and J lost 3; bases outside the gene matches: 5.

This chain links TRBV20-1 with TRBJ1-5; D gene uncertain. V lost 0 bases, J lost 4 bases, and 13 bases lay in between. This CDR3 spans 15 amino acids. The germline gives CDR1 DFQATT, CDR2 SNEGSKA (reference sequence). The CDR3 sequence is CSARDRISGNQPQHF. The CDR3 DNA reads as TGCAGTGCTAGAGATCGGATCTCTGGGAATCAGCCCCAGCATTTT.

This clonotype has only a few counts. The V call is TRBV5-1, the J call TRBJ1-6; 10 nucleotides line up with TRBD1. The germline V gene encodes CDR1 SGHRS and CDR2 YFSETQ. CDR3 length: 15 residues. V was pared by 4 bases and J by 9 bases, with 7 bases of the junction left unmatched. CDR3: CASSTAGTGVSPLHF. CDR3 nucleotides: TGCGCCAGCAGCACCGCCGGGACAGGGGTTTCACCCCTCCACTTT.

This clonotype has a handful of counts. The CDR3 DNA reads as TGCAGTGCTGAACCGGGACAGAGGTTAAGCACAGATACGCAGTATTTT. It specifies CSAEPGQRLSTDTQYF. This chain uses TRBV20-1 with TRBJ2-3, with TRBD1 identical over 7 bases. From germline, CDR1 is DFQATT and CDR2 SNEGSKA (reference sequence). V was pared by 5 bases and J by 0 bases, with 11 bases of the junction left unmatched. CDR3 length: 16 residues.

The table lists this clonotype with a few counts. The V and J genes are TRBV5-1 and TRBJ2-5, with no clear D. Trimming shortened V by 1 base and J by 5 bases, and 12 bases separated the two germline ends. CDR3 length equals 14 residues. Per the germline V gene, CDR1 is SGHRS and CDR2 is YFSETQ. The CDR3 loop reads CASSLYSRAETQYF. CDR3 sequence (DNA): TGCGCCAGCAGCTTGTACTCTAGGGCCGAGACCCAGTACTTC.

This clonotype was counted a few times. The V call is TRBV10-3, the J call TRBJ1-3, with 8 bases lining up with TRBD1. Trimming cost V 6 bases and J 0 bases; bases outside gene matches: 4. CDR3 length: 15 amino acids. CDR1 is ENHRY, CDR2 SYGVKD, per germline. CDR3 sequence reads: CAIRDRVSSGNTIYF. CDR3 DNA sequence: TGTGCCATCAGGGACAGGGTGAGCTCTGGAAACACCATATATTTT.

This clonotype was detected only a few times. The chain couples TRBV4-3 to TRBJ1-5; possible D gene TRBD1, 5 bases. Germline-derived CDR1 and CDR2 are LGHNA and YSLEER. Between the trimmed V and J ends, which lost 1 base and 2 bases, there was a span of 15 bases. The CDR3 is made up of 17 amino acids. In DNA, the CDR3 is TGCGCCAGCAGCCAAGGGCAGGGTGGATGGGGCAATCAGCCCCAGCATTTT. Amino acids: CASSQGQGGWGNQPQHF.

The chain joins TRBV5-1 to TRBJ1-2, with 7 positions matching TRBD1. Trimming removed 1 base from V and 8 bases from J; junction bases left unmatched: 8. CDR1 and CDR2 from the germline V gene are SGHRS and YFSETQ. The length of the CDR3 is 14 residues. The CDR3 region has the DNA TGCGCCAGCAGCTTGTATTTAGGGGGCGAAGGCTACACCTTC. The encoded protein is CASSLYLGGEGYTF.